Following are 15 T cell receptor beta chains from one sample sequenced in a study of T cell changes during pregnancy in multiple sclerosis. Sequenced by immunoSEQ multiplex PCR; TCRdb stores in-frame clones only, minus some. The sample records tens of thousands of clones, roughly nine tenths being singletons. Sequenced here: CD4+ T cells from peripheral blood mononuclear cells, sampled in the third trimester of pregnancy. Receptors originate from a female donor with multiple sclerosis, enrolled in a pregnancy study.

The chain couples TRBV7-3 to TRBJ2-2, with D maybe TRBD1 (8 bases). The V end lost 3 bases, the J end lost 5 bases, and 22 bases lay between the germline ends. Germline V gene lookup returns CDR1 SGHTA and CDR2 FQGTGA. The CDR3 totals 18 residues. This CDR3 reads CASSFAGRTGRETGELFF. The CDR3 bases are TGTGCCAGCAGCTTTGCCGGACGGACAGGGAGGGAAACCGGGGAGCTGTTTTTT. Combining the CDR3 with reference TRBV7-3 and TRBJ2-2 gives the whole variable domain GAGVSQTPSNKVTEKGKYVELRCDPISGHTALYWYRQSLGQGPEFLIYFQGTGAADDSGLPNDRFFAVRPEGSVSTLKIQRTERGDSAVYLCASSFAGRTGRETGELFFGEGSRLTVL.

In the case of this clone: This same CDR3 is encoded by further DNA sequences in the sample. This chain connects TRBV7-8 to TRBJ1-3; 7 positions match TRBD1. Per germline, CDR1 SGHVS and CDR2 FQNEAQ. This CDR3 has 14 residues. Losses at the gene ends were 5 bases for V and 2 bases for J; bases not matched to a gene: 3. CDR3 sequence reads: CASSPQGAGNTIYF. CDR3 sequence (DNA): TGTGCCAGCAGCCCCCAGGGGGCTGGAAACACCATATATTTT.

This rearrangement joins TRBV19 to TRBJ1-5; D not certain. The CDR3 covers 16 residues. Germline CDR1 reads LNHDA; CDR2 reads SQIVND (reference sequence). V was cut by 5 bases and J by 3 bases, with 17 bases left in between. CDR3 sequence reads: CASSPVSGIFNQPQHF. The CDR3 DNA is TGTGCCAGTAGTCCTGTGTCCGGGATATTCAATCAGCCCCAGCATTTT.

The V call is TRBV7-6, the J call TRBJ2-7, with D tentatively TRBD1 (6 bases). CDR1 SGHVS and CDR2 FNYEAQ come from the germline V gene. Trimming left V 6 bases short and J 1 base short, with 22 bases between. CDR3 length: 17 amino acids. The CDR3 loop is CASRPLRGAGVSYEQYF. Here the CDR3 DNA reads TGTGCCAGCAGGCCCCTCCGAGGGGCAGGGGTTTCCTACGAGCAGTACTTC.

The CDR3 loop reads CASRFHQQGKGVYNEQFF. In nucleotides, the CDR3 is TGTGCCAGCAGGTTCCACCAACAGGGGAAAGGGGTGTACAATGAGCAGTTCTTC. The rearrangement joins TRBV21-1 to TRBJ2-1; TRBD1 reflects the table's D call only, with no check against the DNA. TRBV21-1 is listed as a pseudogene. The CDR3 runs 18 residues.

CDR3 coding DNA: TGTGCCAGCAGTTACCCAAAATCCACGGGATCCTACGAGCAGTACTTC. Translating it yields CASSYPKSTGSYEQYF. This chain connects TRBV6-6 to TRBJ2-7; D might be TRBD2 (5 bases). CDR3 length: 16 amino acids. Per germline, CDR1 MNHNY and CDR2 SVGAGI (reference sequence). V was clipped by 2 bases and J by 1 base, with 15 bases between them.

The chain links TRBV7-3 to TRBJ2-3, with 11 nucleotides matching TRBD2. CDR1 and CDR2 from the germline V gene are SGHTA and FQGTGA. The V and J ends lost 1 base and 6 bases, in that order; junction bases with no gene match: 6. The CDR3 runs to 16 residues. The CDR3 DNA follows: TGTGCCAGCAGCTTAAGGGTAGCGGGGGGGGTCGATACGCAGTATTTT. It is translated as CASSLRVAGGVDTQYF.

This chain uses TRBV7-2 with TRBJ2-3; D is perhaps TRBD1 (7 bases). Between the trimmed V and J ends, which lost 2 bases and 5 bases, there was a span of 14 bases. The CDR3 length is 15 residues. Germline loops: CDR1 SGHTA, CDR2 FQGNSA. The CDR3 is CASSLIGQGGDTQYF. For the CDR3, the DNA is TGTGCCAGCAGCTTAATCGGGCAGGGGGGAGATACGCAGTATTTT. The whole variable domain, filled in from reference TRBV7-2 and TRBJ2-3, reads GAGVSQSPSNKVTEKGKDVELRCDPISGHTALYWYRQSLGQGLEFLIYFQGNSAPDKSGLPSDRFSAERTGGSVSTLTIQRTQQEDSAVYLCASSLIGQGGDTQYFGPGTRLTVL.

This chain joins TRBV6-6 and TRBJ2-7; a weak D match, TRBD2 (7 bases). The CDR3 runs 14 residues. Germline V gives CDR1 MNHNY, CDR2 SVGAGI (reference sequence). The V end was cut by 7 bases, the J end by 3 bases, with 16 bases between. The CDR3 protein is CASTPGGQVYEQYF. CDR3 bases: TGTGCCAGCACCCCGGGGGGACAAGTCTACGAGCAGTACTTC.

This clone occurred once. The chain combines TRBV6-5 with TRBJ2-5; a possible D gene is TRBD2 (7 bases). Germline CDR1 is MNHEY and CDR2 is SVGAGI. V was shortened by 6 bases and J by 5 bases, with 16 bases between the two germline ends. The CDR3 has 14 residues. CDR3 sequence reads: CASSSVGGAETQYF. In DNA form, the CDR3 reads TGTGCCAGCAGCTCCGTGGGGGGGGCGGAGACCCAGTACTTC.

The chain joins TRBV2 to TRBJ2-1; a possible D gene is TRBD1 (6 bases). Germline-derived CDR1 and CDR2 are SNHLY and FYNNEI. The CDR3 has 15 residues. V gave up 4 bases and J gave up 2 bases, with 12 bases separating them. The CDR3 loop reads CASSADSGTYNEQFF. In nucleotides, the CDR3 is TGTGCCAGCAGTGCGGACAGTGGGACCTACAATGAGCAGTTCTTC.

The rearrangement joins TRBV7-6 to TRBJ1-1; a weak D match, TRBD1 (5 bases). The CDR3 extends over 14 amino acids. V lost 2 bases and J lost 6, with 13 bases in between. CDR1 and CDR2 from the germline V gene are SGHVS and FNYEAQ. CDR3 nucleotide sequence: TGTGCCAGCAGCTTAAGGGGCGCAGTCTCTGAAGCTTTCTTT. Translating it yields CASSLRGAVSEAFF.

The sample holds a few counts of this clone. The V gene is TRBV5-5, the J gene TRBJ2-5, with D tentatively TRBD2 (5 bases). The germline V gene encodes CDR1 SGHKS and CDR2 YYEKEE (reference sequence). This CDR3 is 15 amino acids long. V was trimmed by 2 bases and J by 2 bases, leaving 13 bases between them. The CDR3 bases are TGTGCCAGCAGCTTTTCGGGGTCCCCTCAAGAGACCCAGTACTTC. This encodes CASSFSGSPQETQYF. The entire variable domain, with the rest obtained from reference TRBV5-5 and TRBJ2-5, is as follows: DAGVTQSPTHLIKTRGQQVTLRCSPISGHKSVSWYQQVLGQGPQFIFQYYEKEERGRGNFPDRFSARQFPNYSSELNVNALLLGDSALYLCASSFSGSPQETQYFGPGTRLLVL.

The rearrangement links TRBV5-6 to TRBJ1-5, with a tentative D call TRBD1 (5 bases). CDR1 SGHDT and CDR2 YYEEEE come from the germline V gene. This CDR3 has 16 residues. V was pared by 4 bases and J by 2 bases, with 16 bases between. CDR3 bases: TGTGCCAGCAGCGCCACGTGGGGCAGGGGCAATCAGCCCCAGCATTTT. Translated: CASSATWGRGNQPQHF.

The chain employs TRBV4-3 and TRBJ2-1; D is possibly TRBD2 (7 bases). Germline V gives CDR1 LGHNA, CDR2 YSLEER. This CDR3 region has 17 residues. V dropped 1 base and J dropped 0 bases, with 13 bases sitting between them. The CDR3 region has the DNA TGCGCCAGCAGCCAAGGCGGGGGCCCTAGCTCCTACAATGAGCAGTTCTTC. It encodes CASSQGGGPSSYNEQFF.